This T cell receptor beta chain was profiled in a study of blood T cell repertoires in COVID-19. Study in general: Samples came from the United States, Italy and Spain, spanning acute and convalescent COVID-19. The analysed material was cDNA or gDNA that came from T cells, B-cell-depleted T cells, or PBMCs.

Data came from immunoSEQ multiplex PCR; TCRdb stores just in-frame clones and leaves some out. The sample comprises 310,000 or so clones, around nine tenths of which are singletons, and 0.9% to 1.2% rests with the top ten. The study drew participants aged about 18 to 89 years from around 24 US areas. Cohort 3 recovered donors had two negative PCRs, clearance, or symptom resolution. J was trimmed by 5 bases and V by 5 bases; bases with no gene match: 10. The CDR3 is made up of 15 amino acids. CDR1 is MNHNY and CDR2 is SVGAGI in the germline V gene (reference sequence). The clonotype was recovered from a woman in her 30s who had recovered from COVID-19. The specimen sequenced was PBMCs or T cells enriched from blood (not recorded which). The rearrangement joins TRBV6-6 to TRBJ2-3; 7 nucleotides line up with TRBD2. The CDR3 nucleotides are TGTGCCAGCAGTCCCCCGGCGGGAGCGGGAGATACGCAGTATTTT. It yields the protein CASSPPAGAGDTQYF.